One sample yielded the 5 T cell receptor beta chains listed below, sequenced in a study of cytomegalovirus exposure and HLA in healthy donors. PCR was performed using 60 Vbeta and 13 Jbeta primers. This table comes from immunoSEQ multiplex PCR, and its TCRdb copy is limited to in-frame clones, with some not included. Found here are some 200,000 clones, around 75% of them singletons; the top ten hold about 5.7%. Source material: PBMCs. All receptors derive from a man in his forties in good health and CMV-seropositive.

V usage is TRBV7-9 and J usage is TRBJ1-5; unclear D gene. CDR3 size: 14 residues. Per the germline V gene, CDR1 is SEHNR and CDR2 is FQNEAQ (reference sequence). The V and J ends lost 6 bases and 0 bases respectively, with 9 bases between them. CDR3 nucleotides: TGTGCCAGCAGATCCACAGATAGCAATCAGCCCCAGCATTTT. It is translated as CASRSTDSNQPQHF.

A few counts support this clone. The chain combines TRBV7-8 with TRBJ2-3; 7 bases line up with TRBD2. J lost 3 bases, V lost 3 bases, and 3 bases had no gene match. The CDR3 length is 14 residues. Germline CDR1 is SGHVS and CDR2 is FQNEAQ. CDR3 in DNA: TGTGCCAGCAGCTTCGGTAGCGGGACAGATACGCAGTATTTT. Translation: CASSFGSGTDTQYF.

This clone was recorded once. V usage is TRBV30 and J usage is TRBJ1-5; no clear D gene. V gave up 4 bases and J gave up 2 bases, with 9 bases separating them. The CDR3 runs 13 residues. Looked up from germline, CDR1 is GTSNPN and CDR2 is SVGIG (reference sequence). The CDR3 sequence: CAWNGQGNQPQHF. The CDR3 DNA sequence: TGTGCCTGGAATGGGCAGGGCAATCAGCCCCAGCATTTT.

The V call is TRBV19, the J call TRBJ1-5, with 10 positions matching TRBD1. V was clipped by 3 bases and J by 6 bases; unmatched bases: 5. Germline V CDR1 and CDR2: LNHDA, SQIVND (reference sequence). CDR3 length: 15 residues. For the CDR3, the DNA is TGTGCCAGTAGTATCGGGACAGGGGTCGGTCAGCCCCAGCATTTT. Translated: CASSIGTGVGQPQHF.

J is TRBJ1-2 and V is TRBV9, with 7 bases that match TRBD1. The CDR3 spans 15 residues. Germline V lookup: CDR1 SGDLS, CDR2 YYNGEE. J was trimmed by 0 bases and V by 0 bases; bases with no gene match: 2. CDR3 coding DNA: TGTGCCAGCAGCGTAGACCAGGGGGCTAACTATGGCTACACCTTC. Its translation is CASSVDQGANYGYTF. Together with reference TRBV9 and TRBJ1-2, the CDR3 gives the full variable domain: DSGVTQTPKHLITATGQRVTLRCSPRSGDLSVYWYQQSLDQGLQFLIQYYNGEERAKGNILERFSAQQFPDLHSELNLSSLELGDSALYFCASSVDQGANYGYTFGSGTRLTVV.